These 21 T cell receptor beta chains were sequenced from one sample in a study of technical replicates of blood from a few donors. Some clones are missing from TCRdb's copy, which holds only in-frame ones; the method was immunoSEQ multiplex PCR. The profile shows tens of thousands of clones, 90% to 95% of them singletons. Source material: T cells isolated from PBMCs. These receptors all stem from a human donor in good health.

This chain joins TRBV27 and TRBJ2-7, with TRBD1 as a possible D gene (6 bases). Germline CDR1 is MNHEY and CDR2 is SMNVEV (reference sequence). This CDR3 has 12 residues. CDR3 region: CPSRQGPHEQYF. For the CDR3, the DNA is TGTCCTTCGAGGCAGGGGCCCCACGAGCAGTACTTC.

V usage is TRBV30 and J usage is TRBJ1-2; D is unresolved. V was trimmed by 5 bases and J by 7 bases, leaving 14 bases between them. This CDR3 comprises 12 residues. Germline assignment: CDR1 GTSNPN and CDR2 SVGIG (reference sequence). The CDR3 protein is CAWGLTESGYTF. The CDR3 DNA reads TGTGCCTGGGGACTTACGGAGAGTGGCTACACCTTC.

Comments on this clone: A junction end diverges from the germline sequence, so it may reflect a read error. CDR3 nucleotides: TGTGCCAGCAGCCTAGACAGCTATAGCAATCAGCCCCGGCATTTT. Its protein product is CASSLDSYSNQPRHF. This chain joins TRBV4-2 and TRBJ1-5, with D perhaps TRBD1 (5 bases). The CDR3 extends over 15 amino acids. From germline, CDR1 is LGHNA and CDR2 YNFKEQ.

This chain uses TRBV19 with TRBJ1-1; D remains ambiguous. V dropped 3 bases and J dropped 6 bases, with 8 bases sitting between them. The CDR3 totals 12 residues. From germline, CDR1 is LNHDA and CDR2 SQIVND (reference sequence). Here the CDR3 reads CASSIGGPEAFF. The CDR3 DNA reads TGTGCCAGTAGTATTGGAGGACCTGAAGCTTTCTTT.

The chain couples TRBV28 to TRBJ2-7, with 9 bases fitting TRBD1. V shed 6 bases and J 4 bases; nucleotides not matched to a gene: 4. The CDR3 covers 13 residues. Germline values: CDR1 MDHEN, CDR2 SYDVKM. The CDR3 region is CASRGQGRYEQYF. The DNA of the CDR3 is TGTGCCAGCAGGGGACAGGGCCGGTACGAGCAGTACTTC.

The chain joins TRBV7-9 to TRBJ2-3; 14 bases align to TRBD2. The CDR3 totals 18 residues. V trimming: 5 bases; J trimming: 0 bases; junction bases outside the gene matches: 7. In germline, CDR1 is SEHNR, CDR2 FQNEAQ (reference sequence). This CDR3 is CASSRTSGGTTSTDTQYF. The CDR3 bases are TGTGCCAGCAGCAGGACTAGCGGGGGGACTACAAGCACAGATACGCAGTATTTT.

The chain is built from TRBV28 and TRBJ2-2; 7 positions agree with TRBD1. Germline lookup yields CDR1 MDHEN and CDR2 SYDVKM. The CDR3 runs to 16 residues. V lost 6 bases and J lost 2; bases outside the gene matches: 9. This CDR3 is CASRQGYFTNTGELFF. The DNA for the CDR3 is TGTGCCAGCAGACAGGGGTATTTTACTAACACCGGGGAGCTGTTTTTT.

V gene TRBV19 combines with J gene TRBJ2-2; 8 nucleotides line up with TRBD2. V trimming: 6 bases; J trimming: 5 bases; junction bases outside the gene matches: 5. This CDR3 has 14 residues. Germline V gene lookup returns CDR1 LNHDA and CDR2 SQIVND (reference sequence). The DNA of the CDR3 is TGTGCCAGTAGCCGGGGGGGCTCGACCGGGGAGCTGTTTTTT. The encoded protein is CASSRGGSTGELFF.

CDR3 sequence: CASSFSTGTHNEQFF. CDR3 coding DNA: TGTGCCAGCAGTTTTTCCACCGGGACACACAATGAGCAGTTCTTC. This chain joins TRBV6-1 and TRBJ2-1; tentatively, D is TRBD1 (6 bases). The CDR3 spans 15 residues. Trimming took 5 bases from V and 5 from J, leaving 16 bases between them. The germline CDR1 and CDR2 sequences are MNHNS and SASEGT.

The V and J genes are TRBV7-2 and TRBJ2-3, with D possibly TRBD1 on 5 matching bases. Trimming shortened V by 1 base and J by 3 bases, and 11 bases separated the two germline ends. The CDR3 loop spans 15 amino acids. CDR1 and CDR2 (germline): SGHTA, FQGNSA. The CDR3: CASSLDGRVTDTQYF. CDR3 DNA sequence: TGTGCCAGCAGCTTAGACGGCAGGGTTACAGATACGCAGTATTTT. The full variable domain, in which reference TRBV7-2 and TRBJ2-3 provide the parts outside the CDR3, is GAGVSQSPSNKVTEKGKDVELRCDPISGHTALYWYRQSLGQGLEFLIYFQGNSAPDKSGLPSDRFSAERTGGSVSTLTIQRTQQEDSAVYLCASSLDGRVTDTQYFGPGTRLTVL.

CDR3 protein: CASSPEGPYTGELFF. The CDR3 region has the DNA TGTGCCAGCTCACCGGAGGGGCCCTACACCGGGGAGCTGTTTTTT. The chain links TRBV18 to TRBJ2-2, with D possibly being TRBD2 (6 bases). CDR1 and CDR2 from the germline V gene are KGHSH and LQKENI. CDR3 length: 15 amino acids. Trimming pared 3 bases from V and 3 bases from J, leaving 11 bases between.

This chain connects TRBV2 to TRBJ2-5; D not resolved. V lost 7 bases to trimming and J lost 1 base, with 13 bases between them. The CDR3 extends over 14 amino acids. Germline V gene data show CDR1 as SNHLY and CDR2 as FYNNEI. The CDR3 bases are TGTGCCAGCAAGCCAGGCACAGTCCAAGAGACCCAGTACTTC. Translation gives CASKPGTVQETQYF.

The rearrangement joins TRBV5-1 to TRBJ2-5; perhaps TRBD2 as D (6 bases). The CDR3 extends over 15 amino acids. The V end was cut by 2 bases, the J end by 0 bases, with 11 bases between. The germline gives CDR1 SGHRS, CDR2 YFSETQ. The CDR3 nucleotides read TGCGCCAGCAGCTTCGGGGCGGGGAACCAAGAGACCCAGTACTTC. Its protein is CASSFGAGNQETQYF. Full variable domain (rest looked up from reference TRBV5-1 and TRBJ2-5): KAGVTQTPRYLIKTRGQQVTLSCSPISGHRSVSWYQQTPGQGLQFLFEYFSETQRNKGNFPGRFSGRQFSNSRSEMNVSTLELGDSALYLCASSFGAGNQETQYFGPGTRLLVL.

The chain recombines TRBV4-1 with TRBJ2-1, with 10 bases fitting TRBD1. The germline V gene has CDR1 MGHRA and CDR2 YSYEKL. CDR3 length equals 20 residues. Losses at the gene ends were 1 base for V and 0 bases for J; bases not matched to a gene: 12. The CDR3 nucleotides are TGCGCCAGCAGCCAAGGGGGACAGGGGTTGCGGGGGGCCTCCTACAATGAGCAGTTCTTC. This encodes CASSQGGQGLRGASYNEQFF.

Details on this clone: Relative to the germline gene, one junction end is altered; a read error may explain this. V gene TRBV14 combines with J gene TRBJ1-5; tentative D call: TRBD1 (6 bases). This CDR3 comprises 14 residues. Germline CDR1 and CDR2: SGHDN and FVKESK. CDR3 nucleotide sequence: TGTGCCAACAGCCAAGGAAACAGGGAAAGTCCCCAGCATTTT. As protein: CANSQGNRESPQHF.

This chain uses TRBV19 with TRBJ1-1, with TRBD1 as a possible D gene (5 bases). Trimming left V 5 bases short and J 10 bases short, with 11 bases between. The CDR3 runs 11 residues. Per the germline V gene, CDR1 is LNHDA and CDR2 is SQIVND (reference sequence). The CDR3 here is CASSLAGLAFF. CDR3 coding DNA: TGTGCCAGTAGTCTGGCAGGGTTAGCTTTCTTT.

The chain joins TRBV4-2 to TRBJ2-5, with 7 bases lining up with TRBD1. Germline CDR1 LGHNA, CDR2 YNFKEQ. The CDR3 sequence is 16 residues long. With V trimmed by 0 bases and J by 0 bases, 4 bases remained unmatched. CDR3 DNA: TGTGCCAGCAGCCAAGATCTACAGGGGTACCAAGAGACCCAGTACTTC. Its translation is CASSQDLQGYQETQYF.

The J gene is TRBJ1-1, the V gene TRBV19; 8 positions agree with TRBD1. CDR3 size: 21 residues. V trimming: 4 bases; J trimming: 0 bases; junction bases outside the gene matches: 22. Germline V gene data show CDR1 as LNHDA and CDR2 as SQIVND (reference sequence). The CDR3 sequence: CASSRPSPPRTGKNLNTEAFF. The CDR3, as DNA: TGTGCCAGTAGTAGACCATCTCCCCCTCGGACAGGGAAAAACCTGAACACTGAAGCTTTCTTT.

This chain uses TRBV29-1 with TRBJ2-1; 8 bases line up with TRBD1. V shed 4 bases, J shed 5 bases, and the junction held 7 bases outside the gene matches. The germline V gene has CDR1 SQVTM and CDR2 ANQGSEA. This CDR3 is built from 14 residues. CDR3 protein: CSVGNRGTHNEQFF. The CDR3 DNA follows: TGCAGCGTTGGGAACAGGGGGACACACAATGAGCAGTTCTTC.

The chain recombines TRBV19 with TRBJ2-1; TRBD2 aligns across 10 bases. Germline V lookup: CDR1 LNHDA, CDR2 SQIVND (reference sequence). After removal of 5 bases from V and 0 bases from J, the junction contained 4 bases not matched to a gene. This CDR3 region has 16 residues. CDR3 loop: CASSSSGSSSYNEQFF. For the CDR3, the DNA is TGTGCCAGTAGTTCTAGCGGGAGTAGCTCCTACAATGAGCAGTTCTTC.

CDR3 protein: CASRPGTGGSEAFF. The DNA of the CDR3 is TGCGCCAGCAGACCGGGGACAGGGGGTAGTGAAGCTTTCTTT. The chain employs TRBV5-1 and TRBJ1-1, with 11 bases fitting TRBD1. CDR1 is SGHRS and CDR2 is YFSETQ in the germline V gene. This CDR3 region has 14 residues. V was pared by 5 bases and J by 7 bases, with 7 bases of the junction left unmatched.